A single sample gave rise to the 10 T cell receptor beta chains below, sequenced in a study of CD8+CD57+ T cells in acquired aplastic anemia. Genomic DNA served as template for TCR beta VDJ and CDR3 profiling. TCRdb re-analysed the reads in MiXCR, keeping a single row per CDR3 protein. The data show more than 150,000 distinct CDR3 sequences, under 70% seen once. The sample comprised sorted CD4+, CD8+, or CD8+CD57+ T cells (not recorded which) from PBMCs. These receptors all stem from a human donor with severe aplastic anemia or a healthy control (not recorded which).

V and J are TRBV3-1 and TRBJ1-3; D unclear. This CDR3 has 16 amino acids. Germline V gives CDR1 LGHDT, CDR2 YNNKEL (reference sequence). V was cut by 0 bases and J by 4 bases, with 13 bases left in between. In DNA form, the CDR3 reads TGTGCCAGCAGCCAAGAGAAGGAGGGATTGGGAAACACCATATATTTT. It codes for CASSQEKEGLGNTIYF.

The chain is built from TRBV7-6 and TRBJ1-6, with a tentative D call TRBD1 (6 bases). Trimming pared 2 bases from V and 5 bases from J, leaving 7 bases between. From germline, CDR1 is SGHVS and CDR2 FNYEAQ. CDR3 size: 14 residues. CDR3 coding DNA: TGTGCCAGCAGCTTAACAGGGAATAATTCACCCCTCCACTTT. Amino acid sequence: CASSLTGNNSPLHF.

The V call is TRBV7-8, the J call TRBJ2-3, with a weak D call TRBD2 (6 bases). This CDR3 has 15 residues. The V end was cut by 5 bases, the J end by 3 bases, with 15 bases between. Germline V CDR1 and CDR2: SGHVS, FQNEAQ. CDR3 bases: TGTGCCAGCAGCGATTATGTGGGGAGGACAGATACGCAGTATTTT. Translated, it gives CASSDYVGRTDTQYF. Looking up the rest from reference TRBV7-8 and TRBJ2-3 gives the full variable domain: GAGVSQSPRYKVAKRGQDVALRCDPISGHVSLFWYQQALGQGPEFLTYFQNEAQLDKSGLPSDRFFAERPEGSVSTLKIQRTQQEDSAVYLCASSDYVGRTDTQYFGPGTRLTVL.

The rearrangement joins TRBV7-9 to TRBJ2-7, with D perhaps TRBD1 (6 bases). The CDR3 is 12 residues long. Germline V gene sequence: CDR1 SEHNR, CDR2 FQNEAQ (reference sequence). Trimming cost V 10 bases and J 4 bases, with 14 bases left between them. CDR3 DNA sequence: TGTGCCATCGACAGGTCAAGGTACGAGCAGTACTTC. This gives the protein CAIDRSRYEQYF.

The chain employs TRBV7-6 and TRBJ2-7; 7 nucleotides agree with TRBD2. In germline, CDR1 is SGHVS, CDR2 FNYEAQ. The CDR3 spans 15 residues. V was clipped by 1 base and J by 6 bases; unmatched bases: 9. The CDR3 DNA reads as TGTGCCAGCAGCTTAGTGGGGGGAGGGAACAGCGAGCAGTACTTC. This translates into CASSLVGGGNSEQYF.

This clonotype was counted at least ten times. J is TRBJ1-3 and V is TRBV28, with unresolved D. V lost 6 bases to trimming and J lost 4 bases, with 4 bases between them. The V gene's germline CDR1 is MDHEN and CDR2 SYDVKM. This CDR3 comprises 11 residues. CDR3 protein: CASSPGNTIYF. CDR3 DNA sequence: TGTGCCAGCAGCCCGGGAAACACCATATATTTT.

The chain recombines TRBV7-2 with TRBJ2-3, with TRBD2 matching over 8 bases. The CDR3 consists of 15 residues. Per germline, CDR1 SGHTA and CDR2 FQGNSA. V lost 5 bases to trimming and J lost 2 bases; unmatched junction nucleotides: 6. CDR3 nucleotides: TGTGCCAGCAGCGCCACTAGCGGTTCCACAGATACGCAGTATTTT. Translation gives CASSATSGSTDTQYF.

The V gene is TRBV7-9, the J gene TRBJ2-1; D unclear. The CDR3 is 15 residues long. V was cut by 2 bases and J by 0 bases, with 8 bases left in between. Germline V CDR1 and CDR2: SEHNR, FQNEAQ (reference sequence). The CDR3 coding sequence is TGTGCCAGCAGCTTAAACTGGGGCTCCTACAATGAGCAGTTCTTC. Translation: CASSLNWGSYNEQFF.

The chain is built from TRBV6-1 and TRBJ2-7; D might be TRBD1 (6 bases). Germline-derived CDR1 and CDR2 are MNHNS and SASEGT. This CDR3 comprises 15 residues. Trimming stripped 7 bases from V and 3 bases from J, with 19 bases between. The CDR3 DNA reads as TGTGCCAGCATGGATTGGGGGCAGGGTAACTACGAGCAGTACTTC. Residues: CASMDWGQGNYEQYF.

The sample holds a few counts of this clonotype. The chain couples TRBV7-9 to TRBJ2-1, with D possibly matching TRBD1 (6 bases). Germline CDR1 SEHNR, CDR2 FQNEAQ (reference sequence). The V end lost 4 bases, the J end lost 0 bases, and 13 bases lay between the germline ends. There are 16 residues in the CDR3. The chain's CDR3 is CASSSSGHGSYNEQFF. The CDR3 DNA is TGTGCCAGCAGCTCGTCGGGACACGGCTCCTACAATGAGCAGTTCTTC.